This passage covers 16 T cell receptor beta chains from one sample sequenced in a study of T cells in localized non-small cell lung cancer (dated by TCRdb to about 2020). Libraries came from the immunoSEQ multiplex PCR assay. TCRdb took this table from immuneACCESS and kept in-frame rearrangements with V and J called. Such tables lack part of the clones; where checked against another copy, unresolved V genes explain under half of the gap, and the rest is unexplained. Here the sample has 20,000 to 25,000 clones; approximately 91% occur a single time. Approximately 23% of the sample rests with the top ten. The sample in question was peripheral blood, obtained before any cancer treatment. These receptors were obtained from a man aged 35 to 70 with stage I squamous cell lung carcinoma.

This sequence joins TRBV6-6 and TRBJ1-1; D is ambiguous. The germline V gene has CDR1 MNHNY and CDR2 SVGAGI (reference sequence). The V gene lost 0 bases and the J gene lost 0 bases, with 8 bases spanning the gap. The CDR3 consists of 15 residues. The CDR3 region is CASSYSPSMNTEAFF. The CDR3 bases are TGTGCCAGCAGTTACTCTCCGTCGATGAACACTGAAGCTTTCTTT.

CDR3 sequence (DNA): TGTGCCAGCAGCCCGACGGACGGCCCTAACTATGGCTACACCTTC. This translates into CASSPTDGPNYGYTF. The chain joins TRBV14 to TRBJ1-2; D uncertain. V lost 4 bases and J 0 bases, leaving 12 bases between the germline ends. CDR3 length equals 15 residues. Germline CDR1 reads SGHDN; CDR2 reads FVKESK.

V and J are TRBV6-6 and TRBJ1-1, with 10 nucleotides matching TRBD1. J lost 12 bases, V lost 2 bases, and 3 bases had no gene match. This CDR3 has 12 amino acids. Germline CDR1 and CDR2: MNHNY and SVGAGI (reference sequence). The CDR3 protein is CASSYGTGDPFF. CDR3 nucleotides: TGTGCCAGCAGTTACGGGACAGGGGATCCTTTCTTT.

The J gene is TRBJ1-6, the V gene TRBV6-5; 7 nucleotides line up with TRBD1. Trimming took 6 bases from V and 9 from J; bases not matched to a gene: 8. CDR3 size: 14 residues. Looked up from germline, CDR1 is MNHEY and CDR2 is SVGAGI. The CDR3 sequence: CASRTGQESSPLHF. CDR3 coding DNA: TGTGCCAGCAGGACTGGACAGGAAAGTTCACCCCTCCACTTT.

The chain recombines TRBV7-2 with TRBJ2-3; D possibly corresponds to TRBD1 (5 bases). The CDR3 runs 14 residues. The V and J ends lost 3 bases and 1 base respectively, with 8 bases between them. Germline V gene lookup returns CDR1 SGHTA and CDR2 FQGNSA. The CDR3 nucleotides read TGTGCCAGCAGCTTGGGCAGGGGCACAGATACGCAGTATTTT. Translating gives CASSLGRGTDTQYF.

The V gene is TRBV7-2, the J gene TRBJ2-2; D is ambiguous. V was pared by 5 bases and J by 6 bases, with 16 bases between. The length of the CDR3 is 15 residues. Germline V lookup: CDR1 SGHTA, CDR2 FQGNSA. As DNA, the CDR3 is TGTGCCAGCAGCCCTTGGCCGATTGGGTCCGGGGAGCTGTTTTTT. Encoded protein: CASSPWPIGSGELFF.

The chain recombines TRBV2 with TRBJ2-3; the D gene is possibly TRBD1 (6 bases). The CDR3 has 15 amino acids. V was shortened by 5 bases and J by 6 bases, with 18 bases between the two germline ends. The germline V gene has CDR1 SNHLY and CDR2 FYNNEI. The CDR3 sequence is CASSSSSRDTDTQYF. CDR3 in DNA: TGTGCCAGCAGTAGCTCGTCGAGGGACACGGATACGCAGTATTTT. Full variable domain (outside the CDR3, taken from reference TRBV2 and TRBJ2-3): EPEVTQTPSHQVTQMGQEVILRCVPISNHLYFYWYRQILGQKVEFLVSFYNNEISEKSEIFDDQFSVERPDGSNFTLKIRSTKLEDSAMYFCASSSSSRDTDTQYFGPGTRLTVL.

In regard to this clone: The germline gene is not matched at one end of the junction; a read error may be the cause. This chain joins TRBV5-1 and TRBJ2-3; perhaps TRBD1 as D (7 bases). The CDR3 has 14 amino acids. Germline values: CDR1 SGHRS, CDR2 YFSETQ. The CDR3 is CAGSLEGAADTQYF. DNA for the CDR3: TGCGCCGGCAGCTTGGAGGGGGCCGCTGATACGCAGTATTTT.

J is TRBJ1-5 and V is TRBV19, with 9 bases fitting TRBD1. The J segment lost 1 base and the V segment lost 4 bases, leaving 8 bases of the junction unmatched. This CDR3 contains 17 residues. CDR1 LNHDA and CDR2 SQIVND come from the germline V gene (reference sequence). DNA of the CDR3: TGTGCCAGTAGTAAGGGAACAGGGGGCCGAAGCAATCAGCCCCAGCATTTT. Its protein is CASSKGTGGRSNQPQHF.

This chain connects TRBV30 to TRBJ2-5; D gene unclear. The CDR3 totals 11 residues. Deletions cut 0 bases from V and 7 bases from J, with 6 bases between. Germline V lookup: CDR1 GTSNPN, CDR2 SVGIG (reference sequence). The CDR3 bases are TGTGCCTGGAGTGTAACGGGGACCCAGTACTTC. The encoded protein is CAWSVTGTQYF.

The J gene is TRBJ2-1, the V gene TRBV9; D is undetermined. The CDR3 runs 13 residues. V lost 0 bases, J lost 7 bases, and 8 bases lay in between. CDR1 and CDR2 from the germline V gene are SGDLS and YYNGEE. The CDR3: CASSVAFRNEQFF. DNA of the CDR3: TGTGCCAGCAGCGTAGCTTTCAGGAATGAGCAGTTCTTC.

This clone was picked up a small number of times. The V call is TRBV2, the J call TRBJ1-5; D is uncertain. The CDR3 is 15 amino acids. Germline V gene data show CDR1 as SNHLY and CDR2 as FYNNEI. The germline V and J ends were trimmed by 4 bases and 1 base, with 11 bases remaining between them. DNA for the CDR3: TGTGCCAGCAGTGCGGTTCAGTTGAGCAATCAGCCCCAGCATTTT. It translates to CASSAVQLSNQPQHF.

As to this clone: This specimen includes other DNA sequences encoding the same CDR3. The V and J genes are TRBV5-5 and TRBJ2-3; unclear D gene. V shed 2 bases and J shed 2 bases, with 9 bases lying between them. CDR1 and CDR2 (germline): SGHKS, YYEKEE (reference sequence). The CDR3 totals 14 residues. The CDR3 region is CASSFGRFTDTQYF. The CDR3 DNA reads TGTGCCAGCAGCTTCGGCAGGTTCACAGATACGCAGTATTTT.

The chain couples TRBV18 to TRBJ1-2; D unclear. This CDR3 has 15 residues. CDR1 and CDR2 from the germline V gene are KGHSH and LQKENI. V lost 4 bases to trimming and J lost 8 bases, with 20 bases between them. The CDR3 DNA is TGTGCCAGCTCACTATCAGGAGACTATGGCTCAGGCTACACCTTC. The encoded protein is CASSLSGDYGSGYTF.

This clone was picked up one time. V and J are TRBV30 and TRBJ1-2; 8 nucleotides agree with TRBD1. Germline V gene lookup returns CDR1 GTSNPN and CDR2 SVGIG (reference sequence). V lost 7 bases and J lost 4; bases outside the gene matches: 5. This CDR3 region has 12 residues. CDR3 in amino acids: CASLGQAYGYTF. CDR3 bases: TGTGCCTCCCTGGGACAGGCCTATGGCTACACCTTC. Combining the CDR3 with reference TRBV30 and TRBJ1-2 gives the whole variable domain SQTIHQWPATLVQPVGSPLSLECTVEGTSNPNLYWYRQAAGRGLQLLFYSVGIGQISSEVPQNLSASRPQDRQFILSSKKLLLSDSGFYLCASLGQAYGYTFGSGTRLTVV.

This chain joins TRBV5-4 and TRBJ1-1; unclear D gene. V shed 4 bases and J shed 0 bases, with 10 bases lying between them. Germline values: CDR1 SGHNT, CDR2 YYREEE (reference sequence). This CDR3 has 14 residues. CDR3 residues: CASSLPPMNTEAFF. CDR3 in DNA: TGTGCCAGCAGCCTGCCTCCCATGAACACTGAAGCTTTCTTT.